This passage covers 29 T cell receptor beta chains from one sample sequenced in a study of cytomegalovirus exposure and HLA in healthy donors. This table comes from immunoSEQ multiplex PCR, and its TCRdb copy is limited to in-frame clones, with some not included. Of under 250,000 clones in the sample, approximately 87% are singletons; the top ten hold about 6%. The specimen was PBMCs. Every receptor here comes from a woman under 30 in good health and CMV-seronegative.

The rearrangement uses TRBV7-8 and TRBJ1-4, with TRBD1 matching 7 bases. Germline V lookup: CDR1 SGHVS, CDR2 FQNEAQ. The CDR3 extends over 14 amino acids. Germline trimming cut 8 bases from V and 8 bases from J; bases unmatched to any gene: 11. The CDR3 DNA follows: TGTGCCAGCGGGGAGGAGACAGGGAGAGAAAAACTGTTTTTT. Its translation is CASGEETGREKLFF.

V gene TRBV27 combines with J gene TRBJ2-5; D remains unclear. CDR3 size: 13 residues. The V gene lost 5 bases and the J gene lost 4 bases, with 11 bases spanning the gap. CDR1 and CDR2 (germline): MNHEY, SMNVEV (reference sequence). This chain's CDR3 is CASSNRRRETQYF. Written as DNA, the CDR3 is TGTGCCAGCAGTAACAGAAGGAGAGAGACCCAGTACTTC.

This sequence joins TRBV5-1 and TRBJ2-2; 7 bases match TRBD2. V trimming: 0 bases; J trimming: 1 base; junction bases outside the gene matches: 3. The germline V gene encodes CDR1 SGHRS and CDR2 YFSETQ. The CDR3 extends over 16 amino acids. CDR3 nucleotide sequence: TGCGCCAGCAGCTTGGAAGCGGGAAGGAACACCGGGGAGCTGTTTTTT. Residues: CASSLEAGRNTGELFF.

The chain joins TRBV7-2 to TRBJ1-2; D is ambiguous. The CDR3 totals 13 residues. CDR1 is SGHTA, CDR2 FQGNSA, per germline. Trimming removed 3 bases at V and 2 bases at J, with 7 bases between. The CDR3, as DNA: TGTGCCAGCAGCTTGGACTTGAACTATGGCTACACCTTC. Protein: CASSLDLNYGYTF. The entire variable domain, with the rest obtained from reference TRBV7-2 and TRBJ1-2, is as follows: GAGVSQSPSNKVTEKGKDVELRCDPISGHTALYWYRQSLGQGLEFLIYFQGNSAPDKSGLPSDRFSAERTGGSVSTLTIQRTQQEDSAVYLCASSLDLNYGYTFGSGTRLTVV.

The chain has TRBV5-1 and TRBJ2-7, with no clear D. Germline V CDR1 and CDR2: SGHRS, YFSETQ. The V end was cut by 0 bases, the J end by 2 bases, with 12 bases between. This CDR3 region has 15 residues. The CDR3, as DNA: TGCGCCAGCAGCTTGGCGAGTCTTCCCCCCTACGAGCAGTACTTC. Its translation is CASSLASLPPYEQYF.

The J gene is TRBJ1-1, the V gene TRBV6-5; 7 bases fit TRBD1. V dropped 1 base and J dropped 6; count of bases not matched to a gene: 8. The germline CDR1 and CDR2 sequences are MNHEY and SVGAGI. The CDR3 consists of 15 residues. The DNA for the CDR3 is TGTGCCAGCAGTTACTGGAGGGGGCGCTCACCTGAAGCTTTCTTT. It is translated as CASSYWRGRSPEAFF.

This chain links TRBV20-1 with TRBJ2-5; no clear D gene. CDR3 length: 11 amino acids. Deletions cut 6 bases from V and 4 bases from J, with 9 bases between. From germline, CDR1 is DFQATT and CDR2 SNEGSKA (reference sequence). This CDR3 is CSASGGETQYF. The CDR3, as DNA: TGCAGTGCATCCGGCGGAGAGACCCAGTACTTC.

The sample holds a few counts of this clone. This chain connects TRBV5-1 to TRBJ1-2; the D gene is possibly TRBD1 (6 bases). The ends were cut back, 4 bases at V and 8 bases at J, with 18 bases in the middle. In germline, CDR1 is SGHRS, CDR2 YFSETQ. This CDR3 has 14 residues. CDR3 in DNA: TGCGCCAGCAGCGGGGGGACACCCCAGACAGGCTACACCTTC. Its protein product is CASSGGTPQTGYTF.

The chain couples TRBV12-2 to TRBJ1-2. TRBV12-2 is a pseudogene locus. The length of the CDR3 is 17 residues. The CDR3 sequence is CASRLALVTASNYGYTF. In DNA, the CDR3 is TGTGCAAGTCGCTTAGCGCTCGTCACGGCTTCTAACTATGGCTACACCTTC.

This clone was counted once. This chain connects TRBV5-6 to TRBJ2-7, with TRBD2 as a possible D gene (5 bases). V was trimmed by 2 bases and J by 5 bases, leaving 11 bases between them. Germline CDR1 SGHDT, CDR2 YYEEEE. The CDR3 extends over 13 amino acids. The CDR3 here is CASSFGRRDEQYF. CDR3 in DNA: TGTGCCAGCAGCTTCGGCAGGCGGGACGAGCAGTACTTC.

This chain joins TRBV18 and TRBJ2-7; D is undetermined. V lost 4 bases and J lost 2, with 12 bases in between. This CDR3 region has 14 residues. Germline CDR1 and CDR2: KGHSH and LQKENI. The CDR3 is CASSLKLSPYEQYF. DNA for the CDR3: TGTGCCAGCTCACTTAAATTATCCCCCTACGAGCAGTACTTC.

The rearrangement links TRBV6-5 to TRBJ1-3; 7 nucleotides align to TRBD1. CDR3 length equals 14 residues. Looked up from germline, CDR1 is MNHEY and CDR2 is SVGAGI. V gave up 6 bases and J gave up 4 bases; unmatched junction bases: 6. CDR3 sequence: CASRPGQAGNTIYF. In nucleotides, the CDR3 is TGTGCCAGCAGGCCCGGACAGGCCGGAAACACCATATATTTT.

The chain couples TRBV18 to TRBJ1-6; no reliable D call. The CDR3 contains 14 residues. From germline, CDR1 is KGHSH and CDR2 LQKENI. V dropped 2 bases and J dropped 6 bases, with 8 bases sitting between them. The CDR3: CASSPSSANSPLHF. The CDR3 DNA sequence: TGTGCCAGCTCACCATCTTCGGCTAATTCACCCCTCCACTTT.

This clone was picked up a small number of times. The CDR3 is CASSLKGGGISYEQYF. The CDR3 bases are TGTGCCAGCAGTTTAAAGGGGGGGGGAATCTCCTACGAGCAGTACTTC. The gene calls are TRBV27 and TRBJ2-7, with TRBD2 as a possible D gene (7 bases). Germline V gene sequence: CDR1 MNHEY, CDR2 SMNVEV (reference sequence). There are 16 residues in the CDR3. V was pared by 2 bases and J by 0 bases, with 14 bases between.

The V gene is TRBV10-3, the J gene TRBJ1-5; the D is unclear. CDR1 ENHRY and CDR2 SYGVKD come from the germline V gene. Deletions cut 9 bases from V and 9 bases from J, with 12 bases between. The CDR3 has 11 residues. CDR3 residues: CAMRFPGPQHF. In nucleotides, the CDR3 is TGTGCCATGCGGTTCCCTGGGCCCCAGCATTTT.

The gene calls are TRBV29-1 and TRBJ2-7; the match to TRBD2 covers 9 bases. Germline V gene lookup returns CDR1 SQVTM and CDR2 ANQGSEA. This CDR3 comprises 13 residues. The V gene end was trimmed by 4 bases and the J gene end by 4 bases; junction bases not matched to a gene: 5. The DNA of the CDR3 is TGCAGCGTTGGGGCTAGCGGGGTTTACGAGCAGTACTTC. Protein product: CSVGASGVYEQYF.

J is TRBJ1-4 and V is TRBV6-6, with 8 bases fitting TRBD1. Germline V gene sequence: CDR1 MNHNY, CDR2 SVGAGI (reference sequence). This CDR3 contains 14 residues. After removal of 5 bases from V and 5 bases from J, the junction contained 4 bases not matched to a gene. DNA of the CDR3: TGTGCCAGCAGTCAGGACAGGGCGAATGAAAAACTGTTTTTT. Protein product: CASSQDRANEKLFF.

This chain uses TRBV18 with TRBJ1-4; TRBD1 matches 7 bases. This CDR3 comprises 16 residues. With 0 bases clipped from V and 7 bases from J, the junction kept 8 bases outside the gene matches. CDR1 and CDR2 from the germline V gene are KGHSH and LQKENI. CDR3 loop: CASSPPSRGRGEKLFF. The CDR3, as DNA: TGTGCCAGCTCACCACCGAGTAGGGGGCGCGGTGAAAAACTGTTTTTT.

The chain links TRBV9 to TRBJ2-3; 9 nucleotides line up with TRBD2. This CDR3 comprises 16 residues. V lost 0 bases, J lost 6 bases, and 8 bases stayed unmatched. Germline CDR1 reads SGDLS; CDR2 reads YYNGEE. The CDR3 loop is CASSVGGGRAVDTQYF. DNA of the CDR3: TGTGCCAGCAGCGTAGGGGGCGGGAGGGCCGTGGATACGCAGTATTTT.

The chain employs TRBV28 and TRBJ1-2; D unclear. Germline assignment: CDR1 MDHEN and CDR2 SYDVKM. There are 14 residues in the CDR3. The V end lost 5 bases, the J end lost 0 bases, and 10 bases lay between the germline ends. In DNA, the CDR3 is TGTGCCAGCAGTATATTATCTACTAACTATGGCTACACCTTC. It translates to CASSILSTNYGYTF.

The chain has TRBV30 and TRBJ1-1; no reliable D call. Germline V gene lookup returns CDR1 GTSNPN and CDR2 SVGIG (reference sequence). The CDR3 covers 15 residues. The V gene lost 0 bases and the J gene lost 4 bases, with 15 bases spanning the gap. The CDR3, as DNA: TGTGCCTGGAGTGTACCCGGAGGTCGATCCACTGAAGCTTTCTTT. Residues: CAWSVPGGRSTEAFF. Together with reference TRBV30 and TRBJ1-1, the CDR3 gives the full variable domain: SQTIHQWPATLVQPVGSPLSLECTVEGTSNPNLYWYRQAAGRGLQLLFYSVGIGQISSEVPQNLSASRPQDRQFILSSKKLLLSDSGFYLCAWSVPGGRSTEAFFGQGTRLTVV.

The chain combines TRBV1 with TRBJ1-5. TRBV1 counts as a pseudogene. The CDR3 extends over 16 amino acids. The CDR3 DNA follows: TGCACCAGCAGCCTACAGGGAGGGTGTAGCAATCAGCCCCAGCATTTT. Its translation: CTSSLQGGCSNQPQHF.

The chain employs TRBV6-1 and TRBJ1-2; D gene unclear. Germline CDR1 reads MNHNS; CDR2 reads SASEGT. Trimming stripped 11 bases from V and 8 bases from J, with 18 bases between. The CDR3 runs to 12 residues. The CDR3 coding sequence is TGTGCCGGCGGAGAGGCCCTGCTAGGCTACACCTTC. It translates to CAGGEALLGYTF.

The chain joins TRBV5-1 to TRBJ1-4; no firm D call. Germline V gives CDR1 SGHRS, CDR2 YFSETQ. There are 17 residues in the CDR3. V was pared by 0 bases and J by 0 bases, with 12 bases between. CDR3 sequence reads: CASSLALHTTTNEKLFF. CDR3 sequence (DNA): TGCGCCAGCAGCTTGGCCCTCCACACCACAACTAATGAAAAACTGTTTTTT.

This chain uses TRBV10-3 with TRBJ1-1; weak D call: TRBD1 (5 bases). Trimming took 10 bases from V and 4 from J, leaving 16 bases between them. The CDR3 covers 13 residues. The germline V gene encodes CDR1 ENHRY and CDR2 SYGVKD. CDR3 sequence reads: CASTGGMVTEAFF. The CDR3 region has the DNA TGTGCCAGCACGGGGGGAATGGTCACTGAAGCTTTCTTT.

This chain joins TRBV11-2 and TRBJ1-2; D is undetermined. The CDR3 contains 15 residues. Trimming took 0 bases from V and 4 from J, leaving 12 bases between them. Germline lookup yields CDR1 SGHAT and CDR2 FQNNGV. CDR3: CASSLDSGSLYGYTF. In DNA form, the CDR3 reads TGTGCCAGCAGCTTAGATTCCGGGAGCCTCTATGGCTACACCTTC.

The chain links TRBV30 to TRBJ1-2, with no clear D. The CDR3 is 13 residues long. Per the germline V gene, CDR1 is GTSNPN and CDR2 is SVGIG (reference sequence). V shed 4 bases and J shed 1 base, with 10 bases lying between them. CDR3 DNA sequence: TGTGCCTGGAAAAACCCCAATAACTATGGCTACACCTTC. It specifies CAWKNPNNYGYTF.

V gene TRBV2 combines with J gene TRBJ2-1, with TRBD2 matching 14 bases. CDR1 and CDR2 from the germline V gene are SNHLY and FYNNEI. CDR3 length equals 17 residues. V shed 8 bases, J shed 9 bases, and the junction held 15 bases outside the gene matches. CDR3 in DNA: TGTGCCAGCTCTCTGACTCGACTAGCGGGGGGGGACCGTGAGCAGTTCTTC. Its translation: CASSLTRLAGGDREQFF.

This clone was picked up one time. The chain couples TRBV11-2 to TRBJ2-3; D possibly corresponds to TRBD2 (5 bases). Germline-derived CDR1 and CDR2 are SGHAT and FQNNGV. The V gene lost 5 bases and the J gene lost 0 bases, with 12 bases spanning the gap. CDR3 length equals 15 residues. DNA of the CDR3: TGTGCCAGCAGCAGAGGACTCTCTAGCACAGATACGCAGTATTTT. This gives the protein CASSRGLSSTDTQYF.